This paragraph covers one T cell receptor (beta chain) sequence. Its antigen target is currently unknown. No base-level quality is on record; no much larger clone is a single base apart. A case-control design nested within a healthcare worker cohort in London, UK, was used, with weekly nasopharyngeal swab PCR tests and blood sampling performed. Between 23 and 31 March 2020, the week of the UK lockdown, healthcare workers were enrolled and then followed up weekly for as long as 16 weeks. The sample is drawn from a study of early T cells in non-severe SARS-CoV-2 infection (dated by TCRdb to about 2021). Study-level background: TCR sequencing used bulk RNA from unsorted whole blood, so alpha and beta chains could not be paired.

The cysteine opens and the phenylalanine closes a CDR3 of 14 amino acids. Solely the CDR3 DNA is kept, with 42 bases framed from the first base. The germline ends are 11 bases apart after V is trimmed by 5 bases and J by 2 bases. The germline V gene supplies CDR1 MDHEN and CDR2 SYDVKM. Broader findings and caveats from the paper: VDJdb matching was skewed toward anti-spike CD8 responses, so virus-specific expansions were likely underestimated and private and CD4 specificities were missed.

Library prep was done by 5' RACE. Sequenced on a NextSeq 500. In the TCR library protocol, unique molecular identifiers were attached to individual cDNA molecules to correct for PCR bias and sequencing error. Both TCR alpha and beta chains were sequenced, and tight co-correlation was observed between alpha and beta sequence abundances in each sample. The paper's processing steps were these. Decombinator V4 was used to annotate the V gene, J gene and CDR3 of the TCR sequences. TCRs were defined as expanded if a significant change between any two time points was detected under a Poisson model with p below 0.0001. TCR abundances were normalised to the total number of TCRs sequenced in each sample and reported as counts per million. TRAV1-2 paired with TRAJ12, TRAJ20 or TRAJ33 defined MAIT TCRs, while TRAV10 paired with TRAJ18 defined iNKT TCRs. A search of VDJdb, accessed on 1 November 2021, was run for TCRs annotated to CMV, EBV and SARS-CoV-2, with TCRs annotated for multiple antigens excluded. TCRdb reanalyzed the raw reads on its own, using fastp at Q25 for trimming and MiXCR for clone calling, and kept in-frame beta chains. Each CDR3 protein gets just one entry, which takes the most common genes and DNA from the rows behind it. These V and J calls are TCRdb output, not the study's own analysis. Recorded for this sample are tens of thousands of distinct CDR3 sequences; 9.5% to 15% of them occurred a single time. Of the sample, 3% to 4.5% falls within the top ten clones.

Sequenced: whole blood. This chain is built from TRBV28 and TRBJ2-3, with the D gene call left open. The sequence derives from an adult who was a healthcare worker with PCR-confirmed SARS-CoV-2 infection or an uninfected control (not recorded which). CDR3 protein: CASSRRFPTDTQYF. Here is the DNA: TGTGCCAGCAGTCGCAGATTCCCCACAGATACGCAGTATTTT.